This T cell receptor (beta chain) comes out of a study of T cell repertoires in cytomegalovirus infection (dated by TCRdb to between 2019 and 2020). A note on the overall study: Donor HLA type was relevant to the analysis, as public TCR beta signatures indicated carriage of CMV infection together with the matching HLA type.

Sequencing relied on an Illumina HiSeq 1500. Through fastp at Q25 and MiXCR, TCRdb rebuilt clones from the public reads, retaining in-frame beta chains. For every CDR3 protein sequence, its rows merge into one entry that carries the most common genes and DNA. This sample gives some 150,000 distinct CDR3 sequences in total; around 20% of them show up just once. Jointly, the top ten make up approximately 9.9% of the sample. The study at large found these results: Carriers of CMV infection plus the relevant HLA type were discriminated by the cumulative frequency of public TCR beta family members in the study cohort and in an independent roughly 320-donor cohort. The ex vivo response was dominated by HLA-C-restricted CMV-specific TCR beta clonotypes, which also provided the single most frequent clonotype in two of eight donors.

Between the V and J ends, shortened by 0 bases and 1 base respectively, the junction contains 10 bases. CDR1 and CDR2 are drawn from the germline V gene: LGHNA, YSLEER. The CDR3 goes from the cysteine to the phenylalanine over 15 residues. Of all the DNA, just the CDR3 is kept, 45 bases in frame from base 1. For this clonotype: Its specific antigen is unknown. No qualities accompany the bases; no much larger clone lies one base away.

The receptor was derived from a human donor in good health (CMV status not recorded). Some clones in this sample may be carry-over from other donors' samples. The V and J genes are TRBV4-3 and TRBJ2-7, with the D gene not clear enough to name. The specimen sequenced was PBMCs. The nucleotides read TGCGCCAGCAGCCAAGATCGAGCCAGTTCCTACGAGCAGTACTTC. It is translated as CASSQDRASSYEQYF.